The next 14 T cell receptor beta chains were all read from a single sample in a study of blood T cell repertoires in COVID-19. Method: immunoSEQ multiplex PCR; TCRdb's copy keeps in-frame clones and lacks some. The data contain tens of thousands of clones, more than 70% of them singletons. Sequencing was performed on peripheral blood. These receptors all come from a boy aged 2 to 10 with active or convalescent COVID-19.

V and J are TRBV4-3 and TRBJ1-1; a weak D match, TRBD1 (6 bases). The V end was cut by 5 bases, the J end by 7 bases, with 14 bases between. This CDR3 comprises 13 residues. Germline V CDR1 and CDR2: LGHNA, YSLEER. The CDR3 is CASSSLSGVEAFF. The DNA of the CDR3 is TGCGCCAGCAGCTCCTTATCAGGGGTTGAAGCTTTCTTT.

The chain carries TRBV2 and TRBJ1-1; possibly TRBD1 for D (6 bases). CDR1 and CDR2 from the germline V gene are SNHLY and FYNNEI. The V end was cut by 9 bases, the J end by 0 bases, with 20 bases between. The CDR3 contains 16 residues. The CDR3 reads CARAQTGPDMNTEAFF. CDR3 in DNA: TGTGCCAGAGCTCAGACAGGCCCAGACATGAACACTGAAGCTTTCTTT.

This clone was counted once. V is TRBV6-6 and J is TRBJ2-6; D may be TRBD1 (6 bases). This CDR3 comprises 16 residues. The V end was cut by 2 bases, the J end by 3 bases, with 11 bases between. Germline V lookup: CDR1 MNHNY, CDR2 SVGAGI (reference sequence). The CDR3 DNA follows: TGTGCCAGCAGTTACCCCAGGGGTAATGGGGCCAACGTCCTGACTTTC. Translating gives CASSYPRGNGANVLTF.

The chain employs TRBV15 and TRBJ1-2; 9 nucleotides match TRBD1. J lost 1 base, V lost 5 bases, and 8 bases had no gene match. The germline V gene encodes CDR1 LNHNV and CDR2 YYDKDF (reference sequence). The CDR3 totals 16 residues. The CDR3 loop reads CATSRDRADSNYGYTF. The CDR3 nucleotides read TGTGCCACCAGCCGGGACAGGGCTGACAGTAACTATGGCTACACCTTC.

This sequence joins TRBV3-1 (or the pseudogene TRBV3-2) and TRBJ1-5, with D possibly matching TRBD1 (5 bases). Germline loops: CDR1 LGHDT, CDR2 YNNKEL (reference sequence). The CDR3 loop spans 15 amino acids. V lost 0 bases and J 6 bases, leaving 12 bases between the germline ends. CDR3 coding DNA: TGTGCCAGCAGCCAAGATCTAACCAGGGCTCAGCCCCAGCATTTT. Its protein product is CASSQDLTRAQPQHF.

This rearrangement joins TRBV2 to TRBJ2-4; 11 bases fit TRBD2. The V and J ends lost 8 bases and 4 bases, in that order; junction bases with no gene match: 10. CDR3 length equals 16 residues. CDR1 and CDR2 (germline): SNHLY, FYNNEI. The CDR3 spells CASGILAGGVKNIQYF. The CDR3 DNA reads TGTGCCAGCGGGATCCTAGCGGGGGGCGTGAAAAACATTCAGTACTTC.

The chain combines TRBV5-1 with TRBJ2-7; 7 nucleotides align to TRBD2. With 7 bases clipped from V and 2 bases from J, the junction kept 9 bases outside the gene matches. Germline-derived CDR1 and CDR2 are SGHRS and YFSETQ. The length of the CDR3 is 14 residues. For the CDR3, the DNA is TGCGCCAGCGGCCCTAGCGGTGCTCCCTACGAGCAGTACTTC. Translated: CASGPSGAPYEQYF. The variable domain in full, completed from reference TRBV5-1 and TRBJ2-7, reads KAGVTQTPRYLIKTRGQQVTLSCSPISGHRSVSWYQQTPGQGLQFLFEYFSETQRNKGNFPGRFSGRQFSNSRSEMNVSTLELGDSALYLCASGPSGAPYEQYFGPGTRLTVT.

The chain joins TRBV9 to TRBJ2-5; D may be TRBD1 (7 bases). Germline V CDR1 and CDR2: SGDLS, YYNGEE. This CDR3 has 14 residues. The germline V and J ends were trimmed by 4 bases and 6 bases, with 16 bases remaining between them. CDR3 in DNA: TGTGCCAGCAGCACCGGAGGGGGCGCACAGACCCAGTACTTC. As protein: CASSTGGGAQTQYF. Full variable domain (remainder filled in from reference TRBV9 and TRBJ2-5): DSGVTQTPKHLITATGQRVTLRCSPRSGDLSVYWYQQSLDQGLQFLIQYYNGEERAKGNILERFSAQQFPDLHSELNLSSLELGDSALYFCASSTGGGAQTQYFGPGTRLLVL.

The sample holds a few counts of this clone. The chain is built from TRBV10-3 and TRBJ1-2; weak D call: TRBD1 (6 bases). Trimming took 8 bases from V and 0 from J, leaving 25 bases between them. From germline, CDR1 is ENHRY and CDR2 SYGVKD. The CDR3 contains 18 residues. The CDR3 DNA sequence: TGTGCCATCCCCGGCCGCCTCATGGGGGCATCGGCTAACTATGGCTACACCTTC. It specifies CAIPGRLMGASANYGYTF.

This clone showed up just a few times. The same CDR3 arises from other DNA sequences in this sample as well. The J gene is TRBJ2-5, the V gene TRBV6-6, with no clear D. The germline V and J ends were trimmed by 7 bases and 5 bases, with 14 bases remaining between them. The germline CDR1 and CDR2 sequences are MNHNY and SVGAGI (reference sequence). This CDR3 spans 13 amino acids. The CDR3 protein is CASTPPGGETQYF. CDR3 nucleotides: TGTGCCAGCACCCCCCCGGGTGGTGAGACCCAGTACTTC.

The CDR3 bases are TGTGCCAGCAGCCCACCGGGGGACAGGGATACGCAGTATTTT. Translation gives CASSPPGDRDTQYF. The rearrangement uses TRBV7-9 and TRBJ2-3; 8 positions match TRBD1. With 5 bases clipped from V and 6 bases from J, the junction kept 7 bases outside the gene matches. Germline values: CDR1 SEHNR, CDR2 FQNEAQ (reference sequence). This CDR3 has 14 residues.

V is TRBV9 and J is TRBJ1-1; perhaps TRBD1 as D (5 bases). Germline V gives CDR1 SGDLS, CDR2 YYNGEE. This CDR3 contains 14 residues. V lost 4 bases and J 3 bases, leaving 13 bases between the germline ends. The CDR3 is CASSPTPRDTEAFF. CDR3 nucleotides: TGTGCCAGCAGCCCCACCCCCAGGGACACTGAAGCTTTCTTT.

The rearrangement uses TRBV6-5 and TRBJ2-7, with TRBD1 matching 12 bases. The CDR3 has 14 residues. The V gene end was trimmed by 8 bases and the J gene end by 7 bases; junction bases not matched to a gene: 9. Germline CDR1 MNHEY, CDR2 SVGAGI. The CDR3 DNA follows: TGTGCCAGCGGCAGGGACAGGGGGCTGGGGGAGCAGTACTTC. It encodes CASGRDRGLGEQYF.

The chain couples TRBV19 to TRBJ1-3; D might be TRBD1 (5 bases). V gave up 8 bases and J gave up 7 bases, with 12 bases separating them. Germline CDR1 reads LNHDA; CDR2 reads SQIVND (reference sequence). The CDR3 covers 12 residues. Here the CDR3 reads CASPGHRNTIYF. CDR3 nucleotide sequence: TGTGCCAGTCCCGGACATCGGAACACCATATATTTT.